The 26 T cell receptor beta chains below were found in one sample sequenced in a study of T cell responses to AZD1222 COVID-19 vaccine. Clones were read by immunoSEQ multiplex PCR, and TCRdb kept only the in-frame ones, dropping some. The table includes around 150,000 clones, 94% detected once. Sequencing was performed on peripheral blood, taken on day 0 of AZD1222 vaccination. These TCRs come from an adult in good health.

The V and J genes are TRBV19 and TRBJ2-1, with a weak D call TRBD2 (6 bases). Germline V gene lookup returns CDR1 LNHDA and CDR2 SQIVND (reference sequence). This CDR3 has 15 residues. The V end was cut by 4 bases, the J end by 7 bases, with 17 bases between. As DNA, the CDR3 is TGTGCCAGTAGTAAACTCCCCCTAGCGCCGAATGAGCAGTTCTTC. Protein sequence: CASSKLPLAPNEQFF.

J is TRBJ2-2 and V is TRBV7-5; TRBD2, the table's D call, lacks a check against the DNA. TRBV7-5 is designated a pseudogene. This CDR3 region has 16 residues. CDR3 region: CARSLGFGASAGELFF. In DNA, the CDR3 is TGTGCCAGAAGCTTAGGTTTCGGAGCGTCGGCCGGGGAGCTGTTTTTT.

This clone was found once. This chain uses TRBV5-1 with TRBJ2-5, with 9 bases aligning to TRBD1. This CDR3 region has 15 residues. V trimming: 0 bases; J trimming: 4 bases; junction bases outside the gene matches: 4. Germline V CDR1 and CDR2: SGHRS, YFSETQ. The CDR3 spells CASSLGQGVGETQYF. CDR3 in DNA: TGCGCCAGCAGCTTGGGACAGGGGGTAGGAGAGACCCAGTACTTC. Drawing the rest from reference TRBV5-1 and TRBJ2-5, the complete variable domain is KAGVTQTPRYLIKTRGQQVTLSCSPISGHRSVSWYQQTPGQGLQFLFEYFSETQRNKGNFPGRFSGRQFSNSRSEMNVSTLELGDSALYLCASSLGQGVGETQYFGPGTRLLVL.

V usage is TRBV2 and J usage is TRBJ1-5, with D maybe TRBD1 (5 bases). The length of the CDR3 is 15 residues. With 5 bases removed from V and 1 base from J, the gap between germline ends came to 12 bases. Germline V gives CDR1 SNHLY, CDR2 FYNNEI. The CDR3 is CASSPQGLSNQPQHF. The CDR3 DNA follows: TGTGCCAGCAGTCCTCAGGGTTTAAGCAATCAGCCCCAGCATTTT.

The chain joins TRBV18 to TRBJ1-2; D possibly corresponds to TRBD1 (6 bases). CDR1 and CDR2 from the germline V gene are KGHSH and LQKENI. The CDR3 covers 15 residues. Between the trimmed V and J ends, which lost 2 bases and 7 bases, there was a span of 17 bases. The DNA of the CDR3 is TGTGCCAGCTCACCATATCCACAGGGTGCAGGTGGCTACACCTTC. Its translation: CASSPYPQGAGGYTF.

Only one count was recorded for this clone. The chain couples TRBV7-2 to TRBJ2-3; D perhaps matches TRBD2 (6 bases). From germline, CDR1 is SGHTA and CDR2 FQGNSA. The V end was cut by 5 bases, the J end by 12 bases, with 18 bases between. This CDR3 comprises 13 residues. The CDR3 DNA is TGTGCCAGCAGCCCTGGGGAGGATTTGGCTCAGTATTTT. This sequence encodes CASSPGEDLAQYF.

V is TRBV28 and J is TRBJ1-5; D might be TRBD1 (5 bases). The ends were cut back, 5 bases at V and 4 bases at J, with 15 bases in the middle. This CDR3 spans 15 amino acids. In germline, CDR1 is MDHEN, CDR2 SYDVKM. The CDR3 nucleotides read TGTGCCAGCAGTGGCCAGGGTCGAGGAAATCAGCCCCAGCATTTT. The encoded protein is CASSGQGRGNQPQHF.

This clone was picked up one time. The gene calls are TRBV5-5 and TRBJ2-5; 9 bases match TRBD1. Germline V lookup: CDR1 SGHKS, CDR2 YYEKEE (reference sequence). This CDR3 is built from 14 residues. The trim removed 4 bases at V and 5 bases at J, leaving 6 bases unmatched. CDR3 nucleotides: TGTGCCAGCAGCGGGACAGGGTTGGACGAGACCCAGTACTTC. This sequence encodes CASSGTGLDETQYF.

This clone occurred once. The chain joins TRBV5-5 to TRBJ1-5; 7 bases align to TRBD1. J gave up 4 bases and V 4 bases, and 11 bases lay outside the gene matches. This CDR3 is built from 16 residues. Looked up from germline, CDR1 is SGHKS and CDR2 is YYEKEE (reference sequence). CDR3 nucleotide sequence: TGTGCCAGCAGCGCTTCCGTAAGGACAGGTAATCAGCCCCAGCATTTT. It is translated as CASSASVRTGNQPQHF.

The rearrangement links TRBV5-1 to TRBJ1-2, with no clear D. V lost 1 base to trimming and J lost 4 bases, with 5 bases between them. Germline V gene data show CDR1 as SGHRS and CDR2 as YFSETQ. This CDR3 contains 12 residues. The CDR3 nucleotides read TGCGCCAGCAGCTTGCCGGGCTATGGCTACACCTTC. Amino acid sequence: CASSLPGYGYTF.

In its sample, this clone was seen once. This rearrangement joins TRBV5-1 to TRBJ2-7; D remains ambiguous. V lost 2 bases and J lost 4, with 13 bases in between. Germline CDR1 and CDR2: SGHRS and YFSETQ. This CDR3 is built from 14 residues. CDR3 DNA sequence: TGCGCCAGCAGCTTATACGGGTCATCGTACGAGCAGTACGTC. It codes for CASSLYGSSYEQYV.

Only a few counts were recorded for this clone. The J gene is TRBJ1-2, the V gene TRBV7-2; D perhaps matches TRBD1 (6 bases). The germline CDR1 and CDR2 sequences are SGHTA and FQGNSA. The CDR3 totals 14 residues. With 5 bases removed from V and 8 bases from J, the gap between germline ends came to 18 bases. The CDR3 here is CASSPGHGDTGYTF. CDR3 bases: TGTGCCAGCAGCCCAGGTCACGGGGACACGGGCTACACCTTC. The variable domain in full, with the rest retrieved from reference TRBV7-2 and TRBJ1-2, is GAGVSQSPSNKVTEKGKDVELRCDPISGHTALYWYRQSLGQGLEFLIYFQGNSAPDKSGLPSDRFSAERTGGSVSTLTIQRTQQEDSAVYLCASSPGHGDTGYTFGSGTRLTVV.

The sample holds one count of this clone. The rearrangement joins TRBV27 to TRBJ2-7; D may correspond to TRBD1 or TRBD2 (5 bases each). Germline-derived CDR1 and CDR2 are MNHEY and SMNVEV (reference sequence). This CDR3 contains 13 residues. Trimming stripped 5 bases from V and 7 bases from J, with 15 bases between. The CDR3 protein is CASSGAGTLEQYV. CDR3 DNA sequence: TGTGCCAGCAGTGGAGCCGGGACGTTAGAGCAGTACGTC.

This chain links TRBV5-6 with TRBJ1-3, with D hard to call. Trimming took off 1 base at V and 4 bases at J, with 3 bases between the two ends. CDR3 length equals 12 residues. Germline V gene lookup returns CDR1 SGHDT and CDR2 YYEEEE. The CDR3 loop is CASSLIGNTIYF. The CDR3 nucleotides are TGTGCCAGCAGCTTGATAGGAAACACCATATATTTT.

The rearrangement joins TRBV9 to TRBJ1-2, with TRBD1 as a possible D gene (6 bases). In germline, CDR1 is SGDLS, CDR2 YYNGEE. Trimming took off 3 bases at V and 4 bases at J, with 22 bases between the two ends. This CDR3 spans 17 amino acids. Here the CDR3 reads CASSASAGDIRGYGYTF. The CDR3 DNA reads TGTGCCAGCAGCGCTTCGGCAGGGGACATACGGGGCTATGGCTACACCTTC.

The CDR3 protein is CASSLEGGTDTQYF. CDR3 sequence (DNA): TGTGCCAGCAGCCTAGAGGGGGGCACAGATACGCAGTATTTT. The gene calls are TRBV3-1 (or the pseudogene TRBV3-2) and TRBJ2-3; tentatively, D is TRBD1 (6 bases). Between the trimmed V and J ends, which lost 4 bases and 1 base, there was a span of 9 bases. Germline V CDR1 and CDR2: LGHDT, YNNKEL (reference sequence). This CDR3 comprises 14 residues.

The genes are TRBV19 and TRBJ1-2; tentatively, D is TRBD1 (5 bases). This CDR3 has 13 residues. CDR1 LNHDA and CDR2 SQIVND come from the germline V gene (reference sequence). The ends were cut back, 9 bases at V and 4 bases at J, with 15 bases in the middle. The CDR3 nucleotides read TGTGCCAGCAGACACCCCGGGGGCTATGGCTACACCTTC. Amino acids: CASRHPGGYGYTF.

The J gene is TRBJ1-1, the V gene TRBV7-9; D is uncertain. The CDR3 loop spans 19 amino acids. Germline CDR1 SEHNR, CDR2 FQNEAQ (reference sequence). V dropped 3 bases and J dropped 6 bases, with 29 bases sitting between them. The CDR3 nucleotides are TGTGCCAGCAGCTTGAGCAGGACGAGAGGGATTGCTTGGGTGCCTGAAGCTTTCTTT. Translating it yields CASSLSRTRGIAWVPEAFF.

The sample holds one count of this clone. This chain's CDR3 is CASSEAGLGTDTQYF. CDR3 DNA sequence: TGTGCCAGCAGTGAAGCAGGGCTTGGCACAGATACGCAGTATTTT. This sequence joins TRBV6-1 and TRBJ2-3, with unresolved D. V shed 0 bases and J shed 1 base, with 8 bases lying between them. Germline assignment: CDR1 MNHNS and CDR2 SASEGT. The CDR3 covers 15 residues.

The genes are TRBV28 and TRBJ1-6, with 7 bases fitting TRBD1. This CDR3 has 16 amino acids. The V gene end was trimmed by 5 bases and the J gene end by 7 bases; junction bases not matched to a gene: 11. The germline V gene has CDR1 MDHEN and CDR2 SYDVKM. CDR3 bases: TGTGCCAGCAGTCCTACAGGGGAAGAAAGAAATTCACCCCTCCACTTT. Translating it yields CASSPTGEERNSPLHF.

DNA of the CDR3: TGCAGCGTCGCCTTCGATGGTGGGGGTACGCAGTATTTT. Translated, it gives CSVAFDGGGTQYF. V usage is TRBV29-1 and J usage is TRBJ2-3; D tentatively reads TRBD1 or TRBD2 (5 bases each). Germline assignment: CDR1 SQVTM and CDR2 ANQGSEA. V was clipped by 6 bases and J by 8 bases, with 18 bases between them. This CDR3 region has 13 residues.

The V and J genes are TRBV27 and TRBJ1-1; D perhaps matches TRBD1 (6 bases). The V end was cut by 8 bases, the J end by 0 bases, with 19 bases between. Germline V gene sequence: CDR1 MNHEY, CDR2 SMNVEV (reference sequence). The CDR3 consists of 16 residues. The CDR3 DNA reads as TGTGCCAGCTCCCTTGTTGGGGGCCCTATGAACACTGAAGCTTTCTTT. This encodes CASSLVGGPMNTEAFF.

This chain connects TRBV7-2 to TRBJ1-6; D perhaps matches TRBD1 (5 bases). Trimming left V 4 bases short and J 9 bases short, with 19 bases between. The length of the CDR3 is 16 residues. The germline CDR1 and CDR2 sequences are SGHTA and FQGNSA. CDR3 protein: CASSSPLGTSGSPLHF. The CDR3 DNA is TGTGCCAGCAGCTCTCCTCTCGGGACCTCGGGTTCACCCCTCCACTTT.

The rearrangement joins TRBV21-1 to TRBJ2-4; the table assigns TRBD2, which was not confirmed against the DNA. TRBV21-1 is a listed pseudogene. The CDR3 length is 14 residues. The CDR3: CASTSRAGGNIQYF. The CDR3 DNA sequence: TGTGCCAGCACCTCCCGGGCAGGAGGAAACATTCAGTACTTC.

This chain's CDR3 is CASSLVGHPNTEAFF. CDR3 sequence (DNA): TGCGCCAGCAGCTTGGTCGGTCACCCGAACACTGAAGCTTTCTTT. This sequence joins TRBV5-1 and TRBJ1-1; no clear D. CDR1 and CDR2 (germline): SGHRS, YFSETQ. Trimming cost V 0 bases and J 1 base, with 10 bases left between them. The CDR3 extends over 15 amino acids.

The rearrangement links TRBV2 to TRBJ2-7, with TRBD1 identical over 9 bases. This CDR3 has 13 amino acids. Germline assignment: CDR1 SNHLY and CDR2 FYNNEI. J lost 3 bases, V lost 6 bases, and 3 bases had no gene match. The CDR3 spells CASRGQGGYEQYV. In DNA, the CDR3 is TGTGCCAGCAGGGGACAGGGTGGCTACGAGCAGTACGTC.